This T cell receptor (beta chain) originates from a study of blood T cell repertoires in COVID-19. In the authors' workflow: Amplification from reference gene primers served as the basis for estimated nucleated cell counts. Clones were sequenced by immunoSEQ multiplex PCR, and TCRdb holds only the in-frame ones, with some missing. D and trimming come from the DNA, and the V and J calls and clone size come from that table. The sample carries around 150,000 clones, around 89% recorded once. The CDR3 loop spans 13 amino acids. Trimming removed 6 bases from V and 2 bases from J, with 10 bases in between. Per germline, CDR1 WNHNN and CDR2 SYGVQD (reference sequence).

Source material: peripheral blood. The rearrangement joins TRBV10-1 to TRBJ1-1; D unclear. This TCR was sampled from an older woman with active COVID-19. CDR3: CASREGINTEAFF. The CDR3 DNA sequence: TGCGCCAGCAGGGAGGGCATAAACACTGAAGCTTTCTTT.